This TCR beta chain was captured by sequencing in a study of blood T cell repertoires in COVID-19. The wider study: The origin of the acute and convalescent COVID-19 samples was the United States, Italy and Spain.

This table comes from immunoSEQ multiplex PCR, and its TCRdb copy is limited to in-frame clones, with some not included. Here the sample spans 40,000 to 50,000 clones, under 90% being singletons. Germline V gene data show CDR1 as LNHDA and CDR2 as SQIVND (reference sequence). This CDR3 has 12 residues. V gave up 11 bases and J gave up 6 bases; unmatched junction bases: 9. Sequencing was carried out using peripheral blood. The V call is TRBV19, the J call TRBJ1-2; 7 bases map to TRBD1. The TCR originated in a man aged 50 to 59 with active COVID-19. CDR3 nucleotide sequence: TGTGCCTCGAGAGGGGGCAGCCATGGCTACACCTTC. Translated, it gives CASRGGSHGYTF.